The 20 T cell receptor beta chains below were found in one sample sequenced in a study of T cells after yellow fever vaccination. Using its own MiXCR run on the 5' RACE reads, TCRdb lists one record per CDR3 protein. Of more than 350,000 distinct CDR3 sequences listed, around a tenth are singletons. The input for sequencing was PBMCs, taken on the day of the first yellow fever vaccination. The source of these receptors is a man between 18 and 29 years old who received the YFV17D yellow fever vaccine.

This clonotype occurred a few times. The chain has TRBV10-3 and TRBJ1-1; D is possibly TRBD1 (5 bases). The ends were cut back, 3 bases at V and 5 bases at J, with 10 bases in the middle. The germline V gene encodes CDR1 ENHRY and CDR2 SYGVKD. The CDR3 runs to 13 residues. The CDR3 DNA reads TGTGCCATCAGTGACAGGGTTGGGACTGAAGCTTTCTTT. Translated: CAISDRVGTEAFF.

In this sample, this clonotype turned up a few times. The chain uses TRBV4-3 and TRBJ1-1; 7 positions agree with TRBD1. CDR3 length equals 13 residues. After removal of 6 bases from V and 4 bases from J, the junction contained 5 bases not matched to a gene. Looked up from germline, CDR1 is LGHNA and CDR2 is YSLEER. CDR3 in amino acids: CASSRQGTTEAFF. Here the CDR3 DNA reads TGCGCCAGCAGTCGACAGGGTACCACTGAAGCTTTCTTT.

J is TRBJ2-6 and V is TRBV2, with D perhaps matching TRBD1 (5 bases). The CDR3 loop spans 15 amino acids. V was trimmed by 4 bases and J by 0 bases, leaving 7 bases between them. CDR1 is SNHLY and CDR2 is FYNNEI in the germline V gene. CDR3 sequence (DNA): TGTGCCAGCAGTGGCAGGGCCTCTGGGGCCAACGTCCTGACTTTC. Translating gives CASSGRASGANVLTF.

In its sample, this clonotype was seen once. V usage is TRBV29-1 and J usage is TRBJ2-7, with TRBD1 identical over 10 bases. V lost 7 bases, J lost 6 bases, and 15 bases stayed unmatched. CDR3 length: 15 amino acids. Germline loops: CDR1 SQVTM, CDR2 ANQGSEA. The CDR3: CSALGGDRGLGEQYF. Here the CDR3 DNA reads TGCAGCGCCCTGGGCGGGGACAGGGGTCTAGGCGAGCAGTACTTC.

The chain couples TRBV27 to TRBJ2-2; D is perhaps TRBD1 (5 bases). V was trimmed by 5 bases and J by 6 bases, leaving 13 bases between them. The CDR3 is 14 residues long. CDR1 is MNHEY, CDR2 SMNVEV, per germline (reference sequence). CDR3 DNA: TGTGCCAGCAGTAGCCAGGGTTTCGCCGGGGAGCTGTTTTTT. Encoded protein: CASSSQGFAGELFF.

The chain combines TRBV29-1 with TRBJ2-2, with 9 bases fitting TRBD1. The germline CDR1 and CDR2 sequences are SQVTM and ANQGSEA. This CDR3 is built from 15 residues. The V and J ends lost 4 bases and 4 bases, in that order; junction bases with no gene match: 7. The CDR3 here is CSVGGDRETTGELFF. The CDR3 nucleotides are TGCAGCGTTGGGGGGGACAGGGAAACCACCGGGGAGCTGTTTTTT.

This clonotype was seen only a few times. The V gene is TRBV4-2, the J gene TRBJ2-2; possibly TRBD1 for D (6 bases). This CDR3 contains 13 residues. Germline V gene sequence: CDR1 LGHNA, CDR2 YNFKEQ. The germline V and J ends were trimmed by 3 bases and 6 bases, with 8 bases remaining between them. CDR3 DNA: TGTGCCAGCAGCCACAGGGGTTCCGGGGAGCTGTTTTTT. Its translation: CASSHRGSGELFF.

V is TRBV7-9 and J is TRBJ2-1, with D unresolved. Germline values: CDR1 SEHNR, CDR2 FQNEAQ (reference sequence). V lost 0 bases and J lost 6, with 15 bases in between. This CDR3 is 16 amino acids long. The CDR3 loop reads CASSLAEASAVNEQFF. DNA for the CDR3: TGTGCCAGCAGCTTAGCAGAAGCATCGGCAGTCAATGAGCAGTTCTTC.

This chain connects TRBV4-1 to TRBJ2-2; weak D call: TRBD2 (6 bases). V lost 11 bases and J lost 6, with 10 bases in between. The CDR3 contains 11 residues. From germline, CDR1 is MGHRA and CDR2 YSYEKL. The CDR3 coding sequence is TGCGCCTGCGGGGTCCCCGGGGAGCTGTTTTTT. As protein: CACGVPGELFF.

This chain joins TRBV15 and TRBJ2-7, with TRBD1 as a possible D gene (6 bases). V was shortened by 4 bases and J by 4 bases, with 14 bases between the two germline ends. Germline CDR1 reads LNHNV; CDR2 reads YYDKDF (reference sequence). The CDR3 covers 14 residues. The CDR3 sequence: CATSKGGSRYEQYV. The CDR3 DNA follows: TGTGCCACCAGCAAAGGGGGTAGCAGATACGAGCAGTACGTC.

Only a few counts were recorded for this clonotype. The J gene is TRBJ2-3, the V gene TRBV27, with D hard to call. Germline V gene data show CDR1 as MNHEY and CDR2 as SMNVEV (reference sequence). V was clipped by 4 bases and J by 2 bases, with 7 bases between them. CDR3 length: 13 residues. In DNA, the CDR3 is TGTGCCAGCAGTTCTCCCCTCACAGATACGCAGTATTTT. Protein: CASSSPLTDTQYF.

This chain connects TRBV4-1 to TRBJ1-1; D gene unclear. From germline, CDR1 is MGHRA and CDR2 YSYEKL. The CDR3 runs 13 residues. The V gene lost 0 bases and the J gene lost 6 bases, with 8 bases spanning the gap. The CDR3 nucleotides read TGCGCCAGCAGCCAAGAGGGTGATCCTGAAGCTTTCTTT. Its translation: CASSQEGDPEAFF.

The chain joins TRBV5-6 to TRBJ2-2; D uncertain. Germline V CDR1 and CDR2: SGHDT, YYEEEE. The germline V and J ends were trimmed by 0 bases and 6 bases, with 9 bases remaining between them. The CDR3 contains 14 residues. CDR3 DNA: TGTGCCAGCAGCTTGGGACGAAGGTCCGGGGAGCTGTTTTTT. Amino acids: CASSLGRRSGELFF. The full variable domain, in which reference TRBV5-6 and TRBJ2-2 provide the parts outside the CDR3, is DAGVTQSPTHLIKTRGQQVTLRCSPKSGHDTVSWYQQALGQGPQFIFQYYEEEERQRGNFPDRFSGHQFPNYSSELNVNALLLGDSALYLCASSLGRRSGELFFGEGSRLTVL.

This clonotype showed up just a few times. This chain uses TRBV10-3 with TRBJ1-1; D is uncertain. CDR1 and CDR2 (germline): ENHRY, SYGVKD. This CDR3 contains 12 residues. Trimming cost V 6 bases and J 1 base, with 6 bases left between them. The CDR3 here is CAIRDWNTEAFF. Written as DNA, the CDR3 is TGTGCCATCAGGGACTGGAACACTGAAGCTTTCTTT.

This clonotype showed up just a few times. V gene TRBV28 combines with J gene TRBJ2-5; D uncertain. This CDR3 spans 16 amino acids. Germline CDR1 reads MDHEN; CDR2 reads SYDVKM. V was shortened by 1 base and J by 2 bases, with 14 bases between the two germline ends. The CDR3 coding sequence is TGTGCCAGCAGTTTATATGGATTTGGCGGACAAGAGACCCAGTACTTC. Amino acid sequence: CASSLYGFGGQETQYF. Using reference TRBV28 and TRBJ2-5 for the parts outside the CDR3, the full variable domain is DVKVTQSSRYLVKRTGEKVFLECVQDMDHENMFWYRQDPGLGLRLIYFSYDVKMKEKGDIPEGYSVSREKKERFSLILESASTNQTSMYLCASSLYGFGGQETQYFGPGTRLLVL.

This clonotype occurred a few times. The genes are TRBV5-1 and TRBJ2-5; D might be TRBD1 or TRBD2, each matching 5 bases. Germline V gives CDR1 SGHRS, CDR2 YFSETQ. V was clipped by 3 bases and J by 5 bases, with 14 bases between them. The length of the CDR3 is 14 residues. CDR3 DNA: TGCGCCAGCAGCTGGGACGGTCTCCGGGAGACCCAGTACTTC. Its translation is CASSWDGLRETQYF.

This clonotype was picked up a small number of times. V is TRBV6-2 or TRBV6-3 and J is TRBJ2-7; the D call may be TRBD1 or TRBD2 (5 bases each). Per the germline V gene, CDR1 is MNHEY and CDR2 is SVGEGT. Trimming cost V 5 bases and J 2 bases, with 16 bases left between them. The CDR3 length is 15 residues. The CDR3 loop is CASSRDREQTYEQYV. CDR3 coding DNA: TGTGCCAGCAGTCGGGACCGGGAACAGACCTACGAGCAGTACGTC.

This clonotype was counted only a few times. The chain uses TRBV6-2 or TRBV6-3 and TRBJ1-5, with D unresolved. There are 13 residues in the CDR3. V lost 7 bases to trimming and J lost 3 bases, with 10 bases between them. In germline, CDR1 is MNHEY, CDR2 SVGEGT. The CDR3 coding sequence is TGTGCCAGCACTTGGACGGACAATCAGCCCCAGCATTTT. It codes for CASTWTDNQPQHF.

This clonotype was recorded at least ten times. V gene TRBV12-3 or TRBV12-4 combines with J gene TRBJ2-1, with D possibly TRBD1 on 6 matching bases. CDR3 length: 14 residues. V dropped 11 bases and J dropped 9 bases, with 23 bases sitting between them. The CDR3 bases are TGTGCCTCGGCAGTTGAGGGGGAGTATACTGAGCAGTTCTTC. Translated, it gives CASAVEGEYTEQFF.

This chain joins TRBV4-1 and TRBJ2-1; D tentatively reads TRBD1 or TRBD2 (5 bases each). Germline CDR1 reads MGHRA; CDR2 reads YSYEKL. The CDR3 sequence is 15 residues long. V lost 1 base and J lost 5, with 12 bases in between. The CDR3 nucleotides are TGCGCCAGCAGCCAAGTGGCAGGGAGCCACAATGAGCAGTTCTTC. Residues: CASSQVAGSHNEQFF.